This is a list of T cell receptor beta chains from one sample in a study of CD8+CD57+ T cells in acquired aplastic anemia. MiXCR was run by TCRdb on the reads, yielding one entry per CDR3 protein. The table shows 200,000 or so distinct CDR3 sequences, with 64% occurring only once. Sequencing input: sorted CD4+, CD8+, or CD8+CD57+ T cells (not recorded which) from PBMCs. The receptors here all came from a human donor with severe aplastic anemia or a healthy control (not recorded which). CDR3s leave out the opening cysteine and the closing phenylalanine or tryptophan. Fields, in order: J gene, D gene, V gene, CDR3 length, CDR3 protein. D genes are given only for firm matches.

J: TRBJ2-2; D: TRBD1; V: TRBV7-3; length: 12; CDR3: ASTPGTGGGELF
J: TRBJ1-5; D: .; V: TRBV24-1; length: 12; CDR3: ATSDSSSNQPQH
J: TRBJ2-7; D: TRBD1; V: TRBV7-9; length: 12; CDR3: ASSLAGTGPEQY
J: TRBJ2-6; D: .; V: TRBV19; length: 14; CDR3: ASSQLDNSGANVLT
J: TRBJ2-1; D: .; V: TRBV7-9; length: 11; CDR3: ASSTRDRNEQF
J: TRBJ1-3; D: .; V: TRBV10-3; length: 10; CDR3: AIRDTGTPVL
J: TRBJ2-5; D: .; V: TRBV7-9; length: 13; CDR3: ASSPKEDIRGAQY
J: TRBJ1-1; D: .; V: TRBV6-5; length: 9; CDR3: ASSYGPYAF
J: TRBJ2-7; D: TRBD2; V: TRBV19; length: 12; CDR3: ASRAGGSSYEQY
J: TRBJ2-5; D: .; V: TRBV7-3; length: 11; CDR3: ASSRGVGETQY
J: TRBJ2-3; D: .; V: TRBV24-1; length: 13; CDR3: ATSDVRGGTDTQY
J: TRBJ1-3; D: TRBD1; V: TRBV5-1; length: 15; CDR3: ASSLYGQGATRNTIY
J: TRBJ1-2; D: .; V: TRBV7-9; length: 9; CDR3: ASSIHYGYT
J: TRBJ1-2; D: .; V: TRBV13; length: 10; CDR3: ASSLGPLFYT
J: TRBJ2-7; D: TRBD1; V: TRBV20-1; length: 12; CDR3: SAPTRGRTYEQY
J: TRBJ1-2; D: .; V: TRBV2; length: 13; CDR3: ASSVLGRESYGYT